One and the same sample provided the 23 T cell receptor beta chains below, sequenced in a study of CD8+ T cells in alopecia areata. The treatment denotes: oral pan-JAK inhibitor, 5-10 mg twice daily. The sequencing template was cDNA reverse transcribed from extracted RNA. Produced via immunoSEQ multiplex PCR; TCRdb's table is partial and in-frame only. The data hold about 180,000 clones, with about 55% observed a single time. The sequenced sample was CD8+ T cells sorted from blood, obtained at week 24, from a patient treated with tofacitinib. The receptors come from a human donor with alopecia areata.

V usage is TRBV6-5 and J usage is TRBJ2-1, with 12 bases lining up with TRBD2. The CDR3 contains 14 residues. The V and J ends lost 6 bases and 8 bases, in that order; junction bases with no gene match: 5. Per the germline V gene, CDR1 is MNHEY and CDR2 is SVGAGI. The CDR3 region has the DNA TGTGCCAGCAGCCTAGCGGGGGGGGTCGATGAGCAGTTCTTC. Translated: CASSLAGGVDEQFF.

This chain connects TRBV29-1 to TRBJ2-3; D perhaps matches TRBD1 (6 bases). Trimming pared 0 bases from V and 8 bases from J, leaving 15 bases between. The CDR3 extends over 14 amino acids. Germline V lookup: CDR1 SQVTM, CDR2 ANQGSEA. The DNA of the CDR3 is TGCAGCGTTGAAGAGAGGACAGACCGGGGTACGCAGTATTTT. Translating it yields CSVEERTDRGTQYF.

The chain couples TRBV9 to TRBJ2-5, with D perhaps matching TRBD1 or TRBD2 (6 bases each). The CDR3 extends over 14 amino acids. V was clipped by 0 bases and J by 5 bases, with 11 bases between them. Germline lookup yields CDR1 SGDLS and CDR2 YYNGEE. CDR3 amino acids: CASSVGGGKETQYF. The DNA for the CDR3 is TGTGCCAGCAGCGTAGGAGGGGGGAAGGAGACCCAGTACTTC.

CDR3 nucleotide sequence: TGCGCCAGCAACGAGCGGGGGGGCCCCCGAGGAGAGACCCAGTACTTC. This sequence encodes CASNERGGPRGETQYF. This chain uses TRBV5-1 with TRBJ2-5; TRBD2 aligns across 10 bases. J gave up 4 bases and V 6 bases, and 12 bases lay outside the gene matches. Germline assignment: CDR1 SGHRS and CDR2 YFSETQ. The CDR3 is 16 amino acids.

This chain connects TRBV30 to TRBJ1-2; D is unclear. The length of the CDR3 is 15 residues. V lost 0 bases, J lost 5 bases, and 16 bases lay in between. Germline V gives CDR1 GTSNPN, CDR2 SVGIG (reference sequence). CDR3: CAWSVNGNPVYGYTF. The CDR3 nucleotides read TGTGCCTGGAGTGTAAACGGCAACCCGGTATATGGCTACACCTTC.

CDR3 sequence (DNA): TGTGCCAGCAGAGAACAGGGCGCACCATTAGCCAAAAACATTCAGTACTTC. Protein product: CASREQGAPLAKNIQYF. The rearrangement links TRBV6-1 to TRBJ2-4; tentatively, D is TRBD1 (6 bases). The CDR3 totals 17 residues. Germline assignment: CDR1 MNHNS and CDR2 SASEGT. The V gene lost 6 bases and the J gene lost 0 bases, with 18 bases spanning the gap.

This clone has just a few counts. The genes are TRBV29-1 and TRBJ2-3, with D unresolved. The CDR3 totals 14 residues. The V and J ends lost 3 bases and 7 bases respectively, with 17 bases between them. Germline V lookup: CDR1 SQVTM, CDR2 ANQGSEA. CDR3 DNA sequence: TGCAGCGTTGAGGATAGTATCTTTTGGTATACGCAGTATTTT. As protein: CSVEDSIFWYTQYF.

This chain connects TRBV4-1 to TRBJ1-5; no clear D. The ends were cut back, 1 base at V and 7 bases at J, with 5 bases in the middle. Germline V lookup: CDR1 MGHRA, CDR2 YSYEKL. CDR3 length: 12 amino acids. CDR3 coding DNA: TGCGCCAGCAGCCAAGTCGGCCAGCCCCAGCATTTT. It translates to CASSQVGQPQHF.

A remark on this clone: The identical CDR3 is also encoded by other nucleotide sequences in the sample. The rearrangement uses TRBV29-1 and TRBJ1-1; no definite D call. Trimming took 5 bases from V and 0 from J, leaving 4 bases between them. Germline CDR1 SQVTM, CDR2 ANQGSEA. CDR3 length equals 11 residues. CDR3 sequence reads: CSVRVNTEAFF. The DNA of the CDR3 is TGCAGCGTTCGGGTGAACACTGAAGCTTTCTTT. Using reference TRBV29-1 and TRBJ1-1 for the parts outside the CDR3, the full variable domain is SAVISQKPSRDICQRGTSLTIQCQVDSQVTMMFWYRQQPGQSLTLIATANQGSEATYESGFVIDKFPISRPNLTFSTLTVSNMSPEDSSIYLCSVRVNTEAFFGQGTRLTVV.

This clone was seen only once. The chain uses TRBV7-9 and TRBJ1-2, with TRBD1 identical over 7 bases. Germline trimming cut 6 bases from V and 6 bases from J; bases unmatched to any gene: 7. The CDR3 is 13 residues long. Per germline, CDR1 SEHNR and CDR2 FQNEAQ (reference sequence). This CDR3 is CASRDGTDNGYTF. DNA of the CDR3: TGTGCCAGCAGAGATGGGACAGACAATGGCTACACCTTC.

The chain recombines TRBV29-1 with TRBJ2-7; 10 nucleotides agree with TRBD2. The CDR3 loop spans 13 amino acids. The V and J ends lost 4 bases and 7 bases, in that order; junction bases with no gene match: 7. Germline V CDR1 and CDR2: SQVTM, ANQGSEA. In nucleotides, the CDR3 is TGCAGCGTTGGGACTAGCGGTTCTCAAGAGCAGTACTTC. Residues: CSVGTSGSQEQYF.

The chain has TRBV5-5 and TRBJ2-2; D unresolved. V shed 4 bases and J shed 5 bases, with 9 bases lying between them. Germline values: CDR1 SGHKS, CDR2 YYEKEE (reference sequence). The CDR3 has 13 amino acids. For the CDR3, the DNA is TGTGCCAGCAGCCCCGTGGGGACCGGGGAGCTGTTTTTT. Translation: CASSPVGTGELFF.

This clone was observed a handful of times. The chain is built from TRBV10-2 and TRBJ2-5; D ambiguous. CDR3 length: 16 residues. Looked up from germline, CDR1 is WSHSY and CDR2 is SAAADI. Trimming removed 2 bases at V and 1 base at J, with 14 bases between. Here the CDR3 DNA reads TGCGCCAGCAGTGAGGCAGGTCGAGGTACCCAAGAGACCCAGTACTTC. Translated, it gives CASSEAGRGTQETQYF.

The rearrangement joins TRBV5-1 to TRBJ2-7, with a tentative D call TRBD1 (6 bases). This CDR3 spans 16 amino acids. V gave up 4 bases and J gave up 2 bases, with 19 bases separating them. Germline V CDR1 and CDR2: SGHRS, YFSETQ. The DNA for the CDR3 is TGCGCCAGCAGCCAAGCCCGGGACACTAGGGCCTACGAGCAGTACTTC. Translated, it gives CASSQARDTRAYEQYF. The complete variable domain, with remaining parts taken from reference TRBV5-1 and TRBJ2-7, reads KAGVTQTPRYLIKTRGQQVTLSCSPISGHRSVSWYQQTPGQGLQFLFEYFSETQRNKGNFPGRFSGRQFSNSRSEMNVSTLELGDSALYLCASSQARDTRAYEQYFGPGTRLTVT.

For the CDR3, the DNA is TGTGCCAGCAGCTTGGGACAGCGTTACGAGCAGTACTTC. This translates into CASSLGQRYEQYF. The rearrangement joins TRBV7-6 to TRBJ2-7, with TRBD1 matching 7 bases. V lost 3 bases to trimming and J lost 4 bases; unmatched junction nucleotides: 3. Germline CDR1 reads SGHVS; CDR2 reads FNYEAQ. The CDR3 length is 13 residues.

For the CDR3, the DNA is TGTGCCAGCAGCTTTTTGGGGGGAGAGGAGCAGTACTTC. Translated, it gives CASSFLGGEEQYF. The genes are TRBV5-6 and TRBJ2-7, with D maybe TRBD2 (6 bases). Trimming pared 2 bases from V and 7 bases from J, leaving 13 bases between. This CDR3 has 13 amino acids. The germline V gene encodes CDR1 SGHDT and CDR2 YYEEEE.

The rearrangement links TRBV2 to TRBJ2-7; D not resolved. The V gene's germline CDR1 is SNHLY and CDR2 FYNNEI. The ends were cut back, 2 bases at V and 1 base at J, with 9 bases in the middle. The CDR3 covers 14 residues. In DNA, the CDR3 is TGTGCCAGCAGTGAATTGGGCAGTTCCTACGAGCAGTACTTC. Residues: CASSELGSSYEQYF. Looking up the rest from reference TRBV2 and TRBJ2-7 gives the full variable domain: EPEVTQTPSHQVTQMGQEVILRCVPISNHLYFYWYRQILGQKVEFLVSFYNNEISEKSEIFDDQFSVERPDGSNFTLKIRSTKLEDSAMYFCASSELGSSYEQYFGPGTRLTVT.

The chain joins TRBV29-1 to TRBJ2-1; no firm D call. The CDR3 loop spans 10 amino acids. Germline V gives CDR1 SQVTM, CDR2 ANQGSEA. The V gene lost 6 bases and the J gene lost 8 bases, with 8 bases spanning the gap. The CDR3 spells CSVRLDEQFF. CDR3 in DNA: TGCAGCGTCAGGCTCGATGAGCAGTTCTTC.

This clone was detected only a few times. The CDR3 region is CASNLRGSYEQYF. DNA for the CDR3: TGTGCCAGCAACCTAAGGGGGTCCTACGAGCAGTACTTC. The genes are TRBV14 and TRBJ2-7, with D possibly TRBD1 on 6 matching bases. The CDR3 is 13 residues long. Germline values: CDR1 SGHDN, CDR2 FVKESK. Trimming shortened V by 7 bases and J by 1 base, and 11 bases separated the two germline ends. Full variable domain (remainder filled in from reference TRBV14 and TRBJ2-7): EAGVTQFPSHSVIEKGQTVTLRCDPISGHDNLYWYRRVMGKEIKFLLHFVKESKQDESGMPNNRFLAERTGGTYSTLKVQPAELEDSGVYFCASNLRGSYEQYFGPGTRLTVT.

V gene TRBV4-1 combines with J gene TRBJ2-3; 8 positions agree with TRBD2. Germline CDR1 and CDR2: MGHRA and YSYEKL. V trimming: 0 bases; J trimming: 1 base; junction bases outside the gene matches: 3. The CDR3 consists of 16 residues. The CDR3, as DNA: TGCGCCAGCAGCCAAGACGGAGCGGGGGGCACAGATACGCAGTATTTT. It encodes CASSQDGAGGTDTQYF.

The chain joins TRBV30 to TRBJ1-1; D uncertain. Per germline, CDR1 GTSNPN and CDR2 SVGIG (reference sequence). Trimming took 1 base from V and 7 from J, leaving 7 bases between them. The CDR3 contains 11 residues. This CDR3 is CAWSGGSEAFF. The CDR3, as DNA: TGTGCCTGGAGTGGAGGGAGTGAAGCTTTCTTT. Looking up the rest from reference TRBV30 and TRBJ1-1 gives the full variable domain: SQTIHQWPATLVQPVGSPLSLECTVEGTSNPNLYWYRQAAGRGLQLLFYSVGIGQISSEVPQNLSASRPQDRQFILSSKKLLLSDSGFYLCAWSGGSEAFFGQGTRLTVV.

This clone was seen a handful of times. The chain uses TRBV21-1 and TRBJ2-6; TRBD1 is taken as the D call from the table, unchecked against the DNA. TRBV21-1 corresponds to a pseudogene. The CDR3 length is 17 residues. The CDR3 is CASSKDPRGSGANVLTF. The CDR3 coding sequence is TGTGCCAGCAGCAAAGATCCCAGGGGATCTGGGGCCAACGTCCTGACTTTC.

V and J are TRBV11-3 and TRBJ2-5; 14 bases are shared with TRBD2. Germline trimming cut 0 bases from V and 5 bases from J; bases unmatched to any gene: 8. The CDR3 extends over 18 amino acids. The germline gives CDR1 SGHNT, CDR2 YENEEA. For the CDR3, the DNA is TGTGCCAGCAGCTTAGATGGCGGACTAGCGGGGGGTCTGGAGACCCAGTACTTC. It translates to CASSLDGGLAGGLETQYF.